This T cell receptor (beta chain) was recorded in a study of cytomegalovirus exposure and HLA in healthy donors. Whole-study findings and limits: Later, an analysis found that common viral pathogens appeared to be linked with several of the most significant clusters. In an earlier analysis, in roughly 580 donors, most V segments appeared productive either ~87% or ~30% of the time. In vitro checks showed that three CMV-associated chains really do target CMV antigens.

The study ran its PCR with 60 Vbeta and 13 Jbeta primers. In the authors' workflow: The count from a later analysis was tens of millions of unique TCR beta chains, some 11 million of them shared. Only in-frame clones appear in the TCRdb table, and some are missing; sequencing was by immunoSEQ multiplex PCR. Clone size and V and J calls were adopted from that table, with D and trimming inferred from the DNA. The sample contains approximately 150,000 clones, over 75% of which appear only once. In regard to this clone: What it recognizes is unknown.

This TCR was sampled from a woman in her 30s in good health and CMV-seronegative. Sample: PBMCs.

The CDR3 sequence is CASSDTGLSEQYF. In DNA form, the CDR3 reads TGCGCCAGCAGCGATACCGGTTTGTCCGAGCAGTACTTC. The V call is TRBV5-1, the J call TRBJ2-7, with D hard to call. With 4 bases removed from V and 6 bases from J, the gap between germline ends came to 14 bases. The CDR3 is 13 residues long. CDR1 and CDR2 (germline): SGHRS, YFSETQ.